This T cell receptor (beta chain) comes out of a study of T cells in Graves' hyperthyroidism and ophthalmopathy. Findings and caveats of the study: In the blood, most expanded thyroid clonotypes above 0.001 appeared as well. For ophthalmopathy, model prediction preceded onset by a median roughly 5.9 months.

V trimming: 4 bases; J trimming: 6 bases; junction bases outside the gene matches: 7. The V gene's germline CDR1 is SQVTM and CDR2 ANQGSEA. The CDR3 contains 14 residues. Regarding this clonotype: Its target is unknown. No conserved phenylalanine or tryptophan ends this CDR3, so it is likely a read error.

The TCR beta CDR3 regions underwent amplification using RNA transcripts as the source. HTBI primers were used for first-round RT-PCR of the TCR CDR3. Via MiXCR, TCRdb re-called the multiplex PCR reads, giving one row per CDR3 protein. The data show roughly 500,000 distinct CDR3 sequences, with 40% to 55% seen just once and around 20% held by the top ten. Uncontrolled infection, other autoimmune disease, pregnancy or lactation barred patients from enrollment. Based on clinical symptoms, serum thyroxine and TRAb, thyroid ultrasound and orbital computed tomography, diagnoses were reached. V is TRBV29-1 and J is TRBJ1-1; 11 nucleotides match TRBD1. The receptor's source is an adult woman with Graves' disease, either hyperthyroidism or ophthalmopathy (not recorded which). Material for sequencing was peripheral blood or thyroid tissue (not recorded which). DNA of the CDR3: TGCAGCGTTGTTCGGACAGGGGGCTTCTCTGAAGCTTTCCTT. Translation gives CSVVRTGGFSEAFL.